This is a list of T cell receptor beta chains from one sample in a study of shared clonotypes between healthy human individuals. Sequencing was performed with immunoSEQ multiplex PCR; in TCRdb, only in-frame clones are kept and a portion is missing. The table shows around 510,000 clones, with approximately 95% occurring only once. Sequenced: naive CD4+ T cells sorted from blood. The receptors come from a woman aged 25 to 45 in good health. CDR3s include the opening cysteine and the closing phenylalanine or tryptophan. D genes are given only for firm matches.

-,TRBJ2-2,TRBV11-2,TGTGCCAGCAGCTTGAAACTAGTCGACACCGGGGAGCTGTTTTTT,CASSLKLVDTGELFF
-,TRBJ2-5,TRBV5-1,TGCGCCAGCAGCTTGGACGGATGGGAGTGGGAGACCCAGTACTTC,CASSLDGWEWETQYF
-,TRBJ1-2,TRBV30,TGTGCCTGGAGTTTGGGTACTGGCTACACCTTC,CAWSLGTGYTF
-,TRBJ1-1,TRBV7-9,TGTGCCAGCAGCTCAGAGGGGTTATCTGAAGCTTTCTTT,CASSSEGLSEAFF
TRBD2,TRBJ2-7,TRBV14,TGTGCCAGCAGCCCGATTCCCCTTAGCGGGGGTGCCTACGAGCAGTACTTC,CASSPIPLSGGAYEQYF
TRBD1,TRBJ1-2,TRBV6-6,TGTGCCAGCAGTTACGGGACAGGGGAAAGCTATGGCTACACCTTC,CASSYGTGESYGYTF
-,TRBJ2-7,TRBV7-8,TGTGCCAGCAGCTTAGTTGGGCCCCCAGCCCCCTACGAGCAGTACTTC,CASSLVGPPAPYEQYF
TRBD1,TRBJ2-7,TRBV11-2,TGTGCCAGCACCCCCCAGGGGGTAGGGACCTCCTACGAGCAGTACTTC,CASTPQGVGTSYEQYF
TRBD2,TRBJ2-1,TRBV29-1,TGCAGCGTTCCGACTAGCGGAATTTACAATGAGCAGTTCTTC,CSVPTSGIYNEQFF
-,TRBJ2-4,TRBV2,TGTGCCAGCAGTGTTTTAGGTCAGGACATTCAGTACTTC,CASSVLGQDIQYF
TRBD1,TRBJ2-3,TRBV6-5,TGTGCCAGCAGTTTTGGACAGGGAGCGCAGTATTTT,CASSFGQGAQYF
-,TRBJ2-3,TRBV28,TGTGCCAGCAGTTTGCATAATAGCGGTACAGATACGCAGTATTTT,CASSLHNSGTDTQYF
-,TRBJ2-3,TRBV19,TGTGCCAGTAGTATAGATCTTGGCACAGATACGCAGTATTTT,CASSIDLGTDTQYF
TRBD2,TRBJ2-7,TRBV5-5,TGTGCCAGCAGCTTTCTCTTAGCGGGAGCGAACGAGCAGTACTTC,CASSFLLAGANEQYF
-,TRBJ2-3,TRBV9,TGTGCCAGCAGCGTAGTTGAAAACGTGGGCACAGATACGCAGTATTTT,CASSVVENVGTDTQYF